This TCR beta chain derives from a study of beta chain features in type 1 diabetes. Broader study findings: There was a moderate but significant shortening of TCRB CDR3s in all four CD4+ subsets of Type 1 diabetes patients.

A note on this clone: Its antigen is unknown.

Germline CDR1 and CDR2: MGHRA and YSYEKL. J gave up 8 bases and V 1 base, and 3 bases lay outside the gene matches. This CDR3 is 14 amino acids long. The study reverse transcribed the entire isolated RNA, so it sequenced expressed TCRB transcripts. Read counts averaged around 3.6 million for samples of naive, central memory and regulatory T cells. Profiled with immunoSEQ multiplex PCR; TCRdb holds only in-frame clones, not every one. The sample shows over 700,000 clones, 17% of them seen only once. This receptor was obtained from a woman in her late teens or twenties in good health. The material sequenced was naive CD4+ T cells from blood. The V and J genes are TRBV4-1 and TRBJ2-3; 10 bases match TRBD2. Written as DNA, the CDR3 is TGCGCCAGCAGCCAAGGGACTAGCGGATTTACGCAGTATTTT. Translated: CASSQGTSGFTQYF.